The 19 T cell receptor beta chains reported below all come from one sample, sequenced in a study of Ad26.COV2.S vaccination and SARS-CoV-2 variants. Libraries were prepared by immunoSEQ multiplex PCR; TCRdb keeps only in-frame clonotypes and omits some of them. The data show about 400,000 clones, roughly 90% seen once. As for treatment: some 20 received Ad26.COV2.S at low or high dose, single or two shots; 5 received placebo; per-sample allocation not given. Sampling was done on day 63 after the first vaccine or placebo injection. This specimen consisted of peripheral blood, obtained in a trial of Ad26.COV2.S vaccine versus placebo. Receptors originate from a person aged 18-60 years who received the Ad26.COV2.S COVID-19 vaccine or a placebo.

The chain is built from TRBV19 and TRBJ1-2; D is uncertain. Germline V gives CDR1 LNHDA, CDR2 SQIVND (reference sequence). V was trimmed by 3 bases and J by 2 bases, leaving 10 bases between them. The CDR3 length is 14 residues. CDR3 DNA: TGTGCCAGTAGTATTGTCGGTGGAAACTATGGCTACACCTTC. Translating gives CASSIVGGNYGYTF.

The rearrangement uses TRBV2 and TRBJ1-1; no firm D call. CDR3 length: 14 amino acids. V was pared by 7 bases and J by 5 bases, with 17 bases between. From germline, CDR1 is SNHLY and CDR2 FYNNEI. The CDR3 nucleotides read TGTGCCAGCAAATGGGCGGGAGGGCGGACTGAAGCTTTCTTT. It translates to CASKWAGGRTEAFF. Supplemented by reference TRBV2 and TRBJ1-1, the full variable domain reads EPEVTQTPSHQVTQMGQEVILRCVPISNHLYFYWYRQILGQKVEFLVSFYNNEISEKSEIFDDQFSVERPDGSNFTLKIRSTKLEDSAMYFCASKWAGGRTEAFFGQGTRLTVV.

The chain joins TRBV20-1 to TRBJ2-1; 7 nucleotides agree with TRBD2. V lost 3 bases to trimming and J lost 9 bases; unmatched junction nucleotides: 8. CDR1 is DFQATT and CDR2 is SNEGSKA in the germline V gene (reference sequence). There are 13 residues in the CDR3. CDR3 bases: TGCAGTGCTAGTGAGACTAGCACCGCTGAGCAGTTCTTC. It translates to CSASETSTAEQFF.

The chain is built from TRBV11-3 and TRBJ2-1; D not certain. Per germline, CDR1 SGHNT and CDR2 YENEEA. The ends were cut back, 5 bases at V and 4 bases at J, with 15 bases in the middle. The CDR3 runs to 15 residues. In DNA form, the CDR3 reads TGTGCCAGCAGCCCCGGTAGGAGCCCTTACAATGAGCAGTTCTTC. Protein sequence: CASSPGRSPYNEQFF.

The V gene is TRBV20-1, the J gene TRBJ2-7, with D unresolved. CDR1 and CDR2 (germline): DFQATT, SNEGSKA (reference sequence). The CDR3 has 11 amino acids. Trimming stripped 0 bases from V and 5 bases from J, with 5 bases between. The CDR3 is CSARDLNEQYF. DNA of the CDR3: TGCAGTGCTAGAGATCTAAACGAGCAGTACTTC.

The genes are TRBV28 and TRBJ2-5; 14 bases are shared with TRBD2. This CDR3 spans 16 amino acids. V shed 6 bases, J shed 5 bases, and the junction held 8 bases outside the gene matches. Looked up from germline, CDR1 is MDHEN and CDR2 is SYDVKM. DNA for the CDR3: TGTGCCAGCAGGGGACTAGCGGGAGTGTTCGTGGAGACCCAGTACTTC. Translation gives CASRGLAGVFVETQYF.

This clone was detected once. The chain combines TRBV30 with TRBJ1-3, with a possible D match to TRBD1 (5 bases). This CDR3 comprises 12 residues. Germline-derived CDR1 and CDR2 are GTSNPN and SVGIG (reference sequence). V was clipped by 5 bases and J by 4 bases, with 9 bases between them. CDR3 sequence: CAWEAGGNTIYF. In DNA, the CDR3 is TGTGCCTGGGAGGCAGGGGGAAACACCATATATTTT.

This chain uses TRBV7-3 with TRBJ2-3; D is uncertain. Trimming stripped 6 bases from V and 8 bases from J, with 15 bases between. The germline CDR1 and CDR2 sequences are SGHTA and FQGTGA. The CDR3 runs 13 residues. CDR3 amino acids: CASSSEIAGTQYF. In DNA form, the CDR3 reads TGTGCCAGCAGTTCTGAGATTGCCGGTACGCAGTATTTT.

The rearrangement joins TRBV5-1 to TRBJ2-7; TRBD1 might be the D (5 bases). V was pared by 1 base and J by 6 bases, with 14 bases between. The CDR3 totals 14 residues. CDR1 and CDR2 (germline): SGHRS, YFSETQ. CDR3 nucleotide sequence: TGCGCCAGCAGCTTGCGCTCAGGGAATGGCGAGCAGTACTTC. It is translated as CASSLRSGNGEQYF.

Comment on this clone: The sample carries other DNA sequences with the same CDR3. The V gene is TRBV27, the J gene TRBJ2-2; D gene uncertain. CDR3 length: 12 residues. Trimming removed 6 bases from V and 0 bases from J, with 2 bases in between. Germline lookup yields CDR1 MNHEY and CDR2 SMNVEV (reference sequence). The CDR3 loop is CASSANTGELFF. CDR3 nucleotides: TGTGCCAGCAGCGCGAACACCGGGGAGCTGTTTTTT.

V gene TRBV11-3 combines with J gene TRBJ2-3, with D maybe TRBD1 (6 bases). CDR3 length: 14 residues. With 2 bases removed from V and 1 base from J, the gap between germline ends came to 7 bases. Per germline, CDR1 SGHNT and CDR2 YENEEA. The CDR3 loop reads CASSLHRGTDTQYF. In DNA, the CDR3 is TGTGCCAGCAGCTTACACAGGGGCACAGATACGCAGTATTTT.

V and J are TRBV9 and TRBJ1-4; 8 nucleotides line up with TRBD1. Germline V CDR1 and CDR2: SGDLS, YYNGEE. The J segment lost 6 bases and the V segment lost 0 bases, leaving 4 bases of the junction unmatched. The CDR3 loop spans 15 amino acids. CDR3 in amino acids: CASSVGLDRDEKLFF. CDR3 nucleotide sequence: TGTGCCAGCAGCGTAGGACTGGACAGGGATGAAAAACTGTTTTTT.

This clone was recorded once. The chain employs TRBV11-1 and TRBJ2-7; either TRBD1 or TRBD2 may supply D (6 bases each). Germline loops: CDR1 SGHAT, CDR2 FQDESV (reference sequence). This CDR3 is built from 15 residues. Trimming cost V 0 bases and J 1 base, with 10 bases left between them. The CDR3 is CASSLAGGRSYEQYF. In nucleotides, the CDR3 is TGTGCCAGCAGCTTAGCGGGGGGCAGGTCCTACGAGCAGTACTTC. Full variable domain (outside the CDR3, taken from reference TRBV11-1 and TRBJ2-7): EAEVAQSPRYKITEKSQAVAFWCDPISGHATLYWYRQILGQGPELLVQFQDESVVDDSQLPKDRFSAERLKGVDSTLKIQPAELGDSAMYLCASSLAGGRSYEQYFGPGTRLTVT.

This rearrangement joins TRBV3-1 (or the pseudogene TRBV3-2) to TRBJ2-7; D uncertain. Trimming cost V 4 bases and J 5 bases, with 15 bases left between them. This CDR3 has 14 residues. The germline V gene has CDR1 LGHDT and CDR2 YNNKEL (reference sequence). The CDR3 is CASSRMGSVHEQYF. CDR3 DNA: TGTGCCAGCAGCCGGATGGGATCCGTCCACGAGCAGTACTTC.

The gene calls are TRBV7-9 and TRBJ2-2; 8 nucleotides line up with TRBD1. With 5 bases clipped from V and 3 bases from J, the junction kept 5 bases outside the gene matches. The CDR3 totals 15 residues. Germline CDR1 reads SEHNR; CDR2 reads FQNEAQ (reference sequence). As DNA, the CDR3 is TGTGCCAGCAGCGCCGGGACAGGCCACACCGGGGAGCTGTTTTTT. It translates to CASSAGTGHTGELFF.

Only a few counts were recorded for this clone. The chain uses TRBV27 and TRBJ1-6; no clear D gene. This CDR3 is 12 amino acids long. V shed 5 bases and J shed 13 bases, with 12 bases lying between them. Germline CDR1 reads MNHEY; CDR2 reads SMNVEV (reference sequence). The CDR3 DNA sequence: TGTGCCAGCAGTCTGTCAGGTTATCCCCTCCACTTT. Amino acids: CASSLSGYPLHF.

The genes are TRBV4-1 and TRBJ2-2; 7 bases align to TRBD2. The germline V gene has CDR1 MGHRA and CDR2 YSYEKL. This CDR3 is built from 17 residues. The junction had 10 bases not matched to a gene; V was cut back by 1 base and J by 5 bases. In DNA form, the CDR3 reads TGCGCCAGCAGCCAAGGAGGCGGGACTACTCCTACCGGGGAGCTGTTTTTT. Translated: CASSQGGGTTPTGELFF.

Details on this clone: A read error may account for a junction end that differs from germline. The chain uses TRBV28 and TRBJ2-7; D is perhaps TRBD1 (6 bases). There are 14 residues in the CDR3. CDR1 is MDHEN, CDR2 SYDVKM, per germline. CDR3 sequence: CPSRPGHLPYEQYF. In DNA form, the CDR3 reads TGTCCCAGCCGACCGGGACACCTTCCCTACGAGCAGTACTTC.

The rearrangement links TRBV19 to TRBJ1-4; 9 nucleotides match TRBD1. This CDR3 comprises 13 residues. Germline V CDR1 and CDR2: LNHDA, SQIVND (reference sequence). V dropped 7 bases and J dropped 6; count of bases not matched to a gene: 3. CDR3 bases: TGTGCCAGTATCGACAGGGGGTATGAAAAACTGTTTTTT. Translation gives CASIDRGYEKLFF. Full variable domain (missing parts from reference TRBV19 and TRBJ1-4): DGGITQSPKYLFRKEGQNVTLSCEQNLNHDAMYWYRQDPGQGLRLIYYSQIVNDFQKGDIAEGYSVSREKKESFPLTVTSAQKNPTAFYLCASIDRGYEKLFFGSGTQLSVL.